The subject of this entry is one T cell receptor (beta chain). MiXCR, run by TCRdb on the reads, gives a single entry per CDR3 protein. Here the sample spans 500,000 or so distinct CDR3 sequences, 16% being singletons. The source of the sample is a study of T cell repertoires in cytomegalovirus infection. Background on the study: Based on public TCR beta signatures, there were indications of CMV infection and of a matching HLA type.

The source of this sequence is a human donor in good health (CMV status not recorded). Some clones in this sample may be carry-over from other donors' samples. Sequences were obtained from CD8+ T cells from PBMCs.

The CDR3 nucleotides are TGTGCCAGCAGCCCGCCGGGACTAGCGGGGGGGCCACCCACAGATACGACGTATTTT. This encodes CASSPPGLAGGPPTDTTYF. The V call is TRBV7-8, the J call TRBJ2-3; 16 bases are shared with TRBD2. The CDR3 spans 19 residues. From germline, CDR1 is SGHVS and CDR2 FQNEAQ. V trimming: 5 bases; J trimming: 14 bases; junction bases outside the gene matches: 22.